One sample yielded the 21 T cell receptor beta chains listed below, sequenced in a study of vaccination and CD4 T cells after COVID-19. Researchers used the Oncomine TCR Beta short-read assay to sequence DNA from cultured CD4+ T cells. TCRdb recomputed calls from the PCR reads with MiXCR, one row per CDR3 protein. The sample lists fewer than 20,000 distinct CDR3 sequences; 75% were seen once. Documented treatment: roughly 10-day PBMC culture with coronavirus spike peptide pools or control peptides (ViraFEST assay). No antigens are known for them. The sequencing used CD4+ T cells from blood, cultured in vitro, collected after SARS-CoV-2 vaccination. The receptor set was obtained from a human donor who received a COVID-19 vaccine.

The chain employs TRBV20-1 and TRBJ1-5; possibly TRBD1 for D (5 bases). Between the trimmed V and J ends, which lost 4 bases and 1 base, there was a span of 17 bases. The CDR3 is 16 amino acids. Germline V gene lookup returns CDR1 DFQATT and CDR2 SNEGSKA (reference sequence). CDR3: CSAKAGSWGSNQPQHF. The CDR3 coding sequence is TGCAGTGCTAAAGCCGGCTCCTGGGGGAGCAATCAGCCCCAGCATTTT.

The V gene is TRBV2, the J gene TRBJ1-4, with D possibly being TRBD1 (6 bases). CDR1 is SNHLY and CDR2 is FYNNEI in the germline V gene. The V end lost 6 bases, the J end lost 8 bases, and 13 bases lay between the germline ends. The CDR3 sequence is 13 residues long. The CDR3 DNA sequence: TGTGCCAGCAGAACAGGGTTGGGGGAAAAACTGTTTTTT. Translation gives CASRTGLGEKLFF.

This chain joins TRBV7-2 and TRBJ2-5, with a weak D call TRBD2 (6 bases). The CDR3 contains 18 residues. Germline V lookup: CDR1 SGHTA, CDR2 FQGNSA. V dropped 1 base and J dropped 5 bases, with 23 bases sitting between them. The CDR3 spells CASSLVLGGTSRGETQYF. The CDR3, as DNA: TGTGCCAGCAGCTTAGTTCTCGGCGGGACTTCAAGAGGGGAGACCCAGTACTTC.

The V call is TRBV20-1, the J call TRBJ2-7, with TRBD2 matching over 12 bases. V lost 1 base, J lost 7 bases, and 5 bases stayed unmatched. CDR3 size: 14 residues. The germline CDR1 and CDR2 sequences are DFQATT and SNEGSKA (reference sequence). Written as DNA, the CDR3 is TGCAGTGCTAGAGGGACTAGCGGGGCCGGGGAGCAGTACTTC. Protein: CSARGTSGAGEQYF.

The rearrangement uses TRBV18 and TRBJ2-7; TRBD1 is a possible D gene (5 bases). Per the germline V gene, CDR1 is KGHSH and CDR2 is LQKENI. The ends were cut back, 6 bases at V and 3 bases at J, with 9 bases in the middle. There are 12 residues in the CDR3. The CDR3 region is CASSRQNYEQYF. CDR3 DNA sequence: TGTGCCAGCTCGCGACAGAACTACGAGCAGTACTTC.

This chain uses TRBV4-2 with TRBJ1-6; 7 bases align to TRBD1. V gave up 2 bases and J gave up 5 bases; unmatched junction bases: 9. Germline V gives CDR1 LGHNA, CDR2 YNFKEQ. The CDR3 has 17 residues. CDR3 bases: TGTGCCAGCAGCCAACCCATAACACAGGGGAATAATTCACCCCTCCACTTT. Protein: CASSQPITQGNNSPLHF.

The chain recombines TRBV19 with TRBJ1-1; D gene uncertain. The germline V gene has CDR1 LNHDA and CDR2 SQIVND (reference sequence). Trimming shortened V by 5 bases and J by 10 bases, and 17 bases separated the two germline ends. The CDR3 is 13 residues long. The DNA for the CDR3 is TGTGCCAGTAGTGCCGGGTCAGGAAGGGCAGCTTTCTTT. Amino acids: CASSAGSGRAAFF.

This clonotype was found a few times. The chain has TRBV21-1 and TRBJ2-7; the table's TRBD1 call for D was not verified on the DNA. TRBV21-1 is classified as a pseudogene. The CDR3 contains 15 residues. CDR3 region: CASSRQGLGNYEQYF. As DNA, the CDR3 is TGTGCCAGCAGCAGACAGGGGCTGGGGAATTACGAGCAGTACTTC.

V and J are TRBV2 and TRBJ1-6; perhaps TRBD1 as D (6 bases). The CDR3 length is 14 residues. V lost 4 bases, J lost 7 bases, and 11 bases lay in between. CDR1 is SNHLY, CDR2 FYNNEI, per germline. CDR3 loop: CASSGGLWNSPLHF. In nucleotides, the CDR3 is TGTGCCAGCAGTGGGGGGCTATGGAATTCACCCCTCCACTTT.

This chain joins TRBV12-3 or TRBV12-4 and TRBJ1-1; no clear D gene. This CDR3 region has 13 residues. V lost 7 bases and J 3 bases, leaving 12 bases between the germline ends. CDR3 loop: CASTRMVDTEAFF. The CDR3 region has the DNA TGTGCCAGCACACGTATGGTGGACACTGAAGCTTTCTTT.

The chain joins TRBV19 to TRBJ2-5, with TRBD1 matching over 7 bases. This CDR3 contains 15 residues. From germline, CDR1 is LNHDA and CDR2 SQIVND (reference sequence). The V and J ends lost 5 bases and 5 bases, in that order; junction bases with no gene match: 11. CDR3 DNA: TGTGCCAGTAGTGCTACCCGGACAGGTTCGGAGACCCAGTACTTC. Amino acid sequence: CASSATRTGSETQYF.

With respect to this clonotype: Sequence at one end of the junction differs from germline and may be a read error. The chain links TRBV7-9 to TRBJ1-6; 7 bases line up with TRBD1. CDR1 is SEHNR and CDR2 is FQNEAQ in the germline V gene (reference sequence). This CDR3 is 14 amino acids long. The CDR3 nucleotides are TGTGCCAGCAGTTACTCAGGGGGTAATTCACCCCACCACTTT. It encodes CASSYSGGNSPHHF.

The J gene is TRBJ1-1, the V gene TRBV6-1; 7 nucleotides agree with TRBD1. V shed 5 bases and J 1 base; nucleotides not matched to a gene: 13. In germline, CDR1 is MNHNS, CDR2 SASEGT. The CDR3 contains 17 residues. Here the CDR3 DNA reads TGTGCCAGCAGTCCAAGAAGGAGGGGGCCCGGGAACACTGAAGCTTTCTTT. It translates to CASSPRRRGPGNTEAFF.

Concerning this clonotype: At one of its ends the junction is not consistent with the germline gene, which may arise from a read error. The chain employs TRBV5-1 and TRBJ2-3; D is possibly TRBD1 or TRBD2 (5 bases each). The CDR3 covers 17 residues. Germline V CDR1 and CDR2: SGHRS, YFSETQ. The CDR3 here is CTSSLSIEVRGGHTQYF. The CDR3 DNA reads as TGCACCAGCAGCTTGTCCATCGAGGTCCGGGGCGGGCATACGCAGTATTTT.

CDR3 in DNA: TGCAGTGCCATGGGACAGATGAACACTGAAGCTTTCTTT. It yields the protein CSAMGQMNTEAFF. The chain combines TRBV20-1 with TRBJ1-1; 7 bases align to TRBD1. Germline values: CDR1 DFQATT, CDR2 SNEGSKA (reference sequence). The V gene end was trimmed by 6 bases and the J gene end by 0 bases; junction bases not matched to a gene: 4. This CDR3 spans 13 amino acids.

This chain connects TRBV20-1 to TRBJ2-7; TRBD1 matches 7 bases. The length of the CDR3 is 15 residues. The V and J ends lost 5 bases and 3 bases, in that order; junction bases with no gene match: 13. Per germline, CDR1 DFQATT and CDR2 SNEGSKA (reference sequence). In nucleotides, the CDR3 is TGCAGTGCTGGTAACAGGGGTTTGGGAATCTACGAGCAGTACTTC. As protein: CSAGNRGLGIYEQYF.

The rearrangement links TRBV5-1 to TRBJ2-1, with 10 positions matching TRBD2. V shed 2 bases, J shed 12 bases, and the junction held 5 bases outside the gene matches. Germline CDR1 reads SGHRS; CDR2 reads YFSETQ. The length of the CDR3 is 13 residues. CDR3 sequence reads: CASSFSGGAVQFF. CDR3 sequence (DNA): TGCGCCAGCAGCTTCAGCGGGGGGGCCGTGCAGTTCTTC. The whole variable domain, remainder taken from reference TRBV5-1 and TRBJ2-1, is KAGVTQTPRYLIKTRGQQVTLSCSPISGHRSVSWYQQTPGQGLQFLFEYFSETQRNKGNFPGRFSGRQFSNSRSEMNVSTLELGDSALYLCASSFSGGAVQFFGPGTRLTVL.

The rearrangement links TRBV12-3 or TRBV12-4 to TRBJ1-2; maybe TRBD1 (5 bases). The V end was cut by 6 bases, the J end by 5 bases, with 16 bases between. This CDR3 spans 14 amino acids. CDR3 sequence: CASSTRQTTYGYTF. The CDR3 region has the DNA TGTGCCAGCAGCACTAGACAGACGACATATGGCTACACCTTC.

The rearrangement links TRBV19 to TRBJ1-1; unclear D gene. V lost 9 bases to trimming and J lost 1 base, with 12 bases between them. The CDR3 contains 13 residues. Per germline, CDR1 LNHDA and CDR2 SQIVND (reference sequence). The CDR3 protein is CASAATSNTEAFF. DNA of the CDR3: TGTGCCAGCGCAGCCACTTCGAACACTGAAGCTTTCTTT.

The table lists this clonotype with a few counts. This chain connects TRBV20-1 to TRBJ2-5; TRBD2 matches at 10 bases. Germline CDR1 DFQATT, CDR2 SNEGSKA (reference sequence). V shed 1 base, J shed 5 bases, and the junction held 4 bases outside the gene matches. This CDR3 has 14 residues. CDR3 coding DNA: TGCAGTGCTAGAGGAGCGGGGGGGCACGAGACCCAGTACTTC. It yields the protein CSARGAGGHETQYF.

This clonotype was recorded a few times. The rearrangement joins TRBV19 to TRBJ1-2; tentatively, D is TRBD1 (6 bases). The germline V gene encodes CDR1 LNHDA and CDR2 SQIVND (reference sequence). The CDR3 is 12 residues long. V was pared by 3 bases and J by 6 bases, with 8 bases between. CDR3 nucleotides: TGTGCCAGTAGTATCACAGGGCATGGCTACACCTTC. Translation gives CASSITGHGYTF.